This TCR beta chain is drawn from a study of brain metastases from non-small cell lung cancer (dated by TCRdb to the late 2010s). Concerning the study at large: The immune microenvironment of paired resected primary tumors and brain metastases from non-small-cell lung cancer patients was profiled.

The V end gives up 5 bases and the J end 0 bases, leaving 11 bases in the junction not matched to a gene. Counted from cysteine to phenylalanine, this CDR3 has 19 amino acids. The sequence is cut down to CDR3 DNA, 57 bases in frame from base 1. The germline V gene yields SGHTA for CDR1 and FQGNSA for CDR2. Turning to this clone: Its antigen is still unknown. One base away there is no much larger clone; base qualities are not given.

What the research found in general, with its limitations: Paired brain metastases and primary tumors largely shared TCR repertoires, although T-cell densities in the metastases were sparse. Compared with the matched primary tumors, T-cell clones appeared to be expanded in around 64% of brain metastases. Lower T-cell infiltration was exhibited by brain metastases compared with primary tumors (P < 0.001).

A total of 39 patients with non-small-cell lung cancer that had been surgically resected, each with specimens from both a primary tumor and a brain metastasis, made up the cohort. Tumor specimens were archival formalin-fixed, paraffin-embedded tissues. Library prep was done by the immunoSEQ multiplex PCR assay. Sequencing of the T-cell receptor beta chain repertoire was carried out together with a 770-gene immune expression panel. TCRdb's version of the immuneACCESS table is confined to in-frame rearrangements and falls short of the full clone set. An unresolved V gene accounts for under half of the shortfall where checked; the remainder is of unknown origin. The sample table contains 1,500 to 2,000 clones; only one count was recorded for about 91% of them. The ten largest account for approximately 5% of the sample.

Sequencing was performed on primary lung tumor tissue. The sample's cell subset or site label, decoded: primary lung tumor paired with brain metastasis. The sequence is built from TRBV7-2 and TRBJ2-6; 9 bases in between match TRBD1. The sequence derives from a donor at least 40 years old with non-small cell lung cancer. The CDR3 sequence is CASSTNRDRVLSGANVLTF. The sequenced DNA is TGTGCCAGCAGCACCAACCGGGACAGGGTCCTCTCTGGGGCCAACGTCCTGACTTTC.